This TCR beta chain was sequenced during a study of T cell changes during pregnancy in multiple sclerosis. This CDR3 is built from 12 residues. Data came from immunoSEQ multiplex PCR; TCRdb stores just in-frame clones and leaves some out. This table holds fewer than 85,000 clones, roughly 95% found once. The sample was peripheral blood, taken in the second trimester of pregnancy. This clonotype originated in a female donor with multiple sclerosis, enrolled in a pregnancy study. The chain combines TRBV21-1 with TRBJ2-2; TRBD1 is the table's D call and was not checked against the DNA. TRBV21-1 represents a pseudogene. CDR3 protein: CASSKGPGELFF. The CDR3 nucleotides are TGTGCCAGCAGCAAAGGGCCCGGGGAGCTGTTTTTT.